These 26 T cell receptor beta chains were sequenced from one sample in a study of graft-versus-host responses after intestinal transplantation. Their cognate antigens are unknown. TCRdb's copy holds only in-frame clones and misses some; the assay was immunoSEQ multiplex PCR. The table has about 94,000 clones, 91% seen once. The material sequenced was unstimulated CD8+ T cells sorted from spleen or lymph node cells, taken before intestinal transplant. All receptors derive from a human donor who received an intestinal transplant.

V is TRBV7-9 and J is TRBJ2-1; TRBD2 might be the D (5 bases). Germline V gene lookup returns CDR1 SEHNR and CDR2 FQNEAQ (reference sequence). CDR3 length: 14 amino acids. With 2 bases removed from V and 5 bases from J, the gap between germline ends came to 10 bases. CDR3 loop: CASSLTTNHNEQFF. CDR3 nucleotides: TGTGCCAGCAGCTTAACGACTAACCACAATGAGCAGTTCTTC.

The J gene is TRBJ2-7, the V gene TRBV9; 12 bases fit TRBD2. Trimming took 4 bases from V and 4 from J; bases not matched to a gene: 3. Germline V gene sequence: CDR1 SGDLS, CDR2 YYNGEE. The CDR3 runs 14 residues. Here the CDR3 reads CASSPGLAGYEQYF. DNA of the CDR3: TGTGCCAGCAGCCCCGGACTAGCGGGGTACGAGCAGTACTTC.

The chain joins TRBV7-8 to TRBJ1-5; TRBD1 is a possible D gene (6 bases). Looked up from germline, CDR1 is SGHVS and CDR2 is FQNEAQ. Trimming shortened V by 2 bases and J by 5 bases, and 7 bases separated the two germline ends. The CDR3 has 13 residues. The CDR3 spells CASSLWGHQPQHF. CDR3 DNA: TGTGCCAGCAGCTTATGGGGGCATCAGCCCCAGCATTTT.

This clone showed up just a few times. The chain carries TRBV30 and TRBJ1-1; D call uncertain. This CDR3 region has 12 residues. The V end lost 8 bases, the J end lost 7 bases, and 17 bases lay between the germline ends. Germline V CDR1 and CDR2: GTSNPN, SVGIG (reference sequence). The CDR3 protein is CASSIHHREAFF. The CDR3 nucleotides read TGTGCCAGTAGTATCCACCACCGTGAAGCTTTCTTT.

The chain links TRBV5-1 to TRBJ2-5; 8 nucleotides agree with TRBD1. The CDR3 sequence is 16 residues long. The ends lost 3 bases at V and 4 bases at J; junction bases unmatched: 11. Germline CDR1 is SGHRS and CDR2 is YFSETQ. This chain's CDR3 is CASSSPDRAGRETQYF. CDR3 bases: TGCGCCAGCAGCTCCCCGGACAGGGCGGGGCGAGAGACCCAGTACTTC.

This chain joins TRBV4-1 and TRBJ2-7; TRBD2 might be the D (6 bases). Germline CDR1 and CDR2: MGHRA and YSYEKL. V was shortened by 4 bases and J by 3 bases, with 16 bases between the two germline ends. The CDR3 has 15 residues. In DNA form, the CDR3 reads TGCGCCAGCAGCCCCGCTTTCCGGGGGAGCTACGAGCAGTACTTC. This sequence encodes CASSPAFRGSYEQYF.

This chain connects TRBV23-1 to TRBJ1-1; the D is unclear. TRBV23-1 is flagged as an ORF with uncertain function. Trimming stripped 2 bases from V and 1 base from J, with 14 bases between. CDR3 length: 16 residues. CDR3 DNA: TGCGCCAGCAGTCAACGGGAGACTGGTCAGAACACTGAAGCTTTCTTT. This gives the protein CASSQRETGQNTEAFF.

V usage is TRBV9 and J usage is TRBJ2-5; 7 bases map to TRBD2. The DNA matches TRBJ2-7 better at its end, which makes the J call doubtful. The CDR3 has 14 residues. The germline CDR1 and CDR2 sequences are SGDLS and YYNGEE. The DNA of the CDR3 is TGTGCCAGCAGCGTAGGGGGGGGACCCTACGAGCAGTACTTC. This sequence encodes CASSVGGGPYEQYF.

The V call is TRBV5-1, the J call TRBJ2-3; 11 bases fit TRBD2. The CDR3 has 17 amino acids. The V segment lost 2 bases and the J segment 0 bases; nucleotides outside the gene matches: 5. Germline V gene sequence: CDR1 SGHRS, CDR2 YFSETQ. The chain's CDR3 is CASSFSRLAGSTDTQYF. CDR3 DNA: TGCGCCAGCAGCTTCTCCCGACTAGCGGGGAGCACAGATACGCAGTATTTT.

Of note for this clone: Other DNA sequences in this sample translate to the same CDR3. The V gene is TRBV4-1, the J gene TRBJ1-3; D unresolved. The germline V gene has CDR1 MGHRA and CDR2 YSYEKL. V lost 0 bases to trimming and J lost 2 bases, with 8 bases between them. The CDR3 consists of 15 residues. CDR3: CASSQDSGTGNTIYF. DNA for the CDR3: TGCGCCAGCAGCCAAGATTCCGGTACTGGAAACACCATATATTTT.

This rearrangement joins TRBV6-1 to TRBJ1-2, with D possibly being TRBD1 (5 bases). The V and J ends lost 2 bases and 1 base respectively, with 8 bases between them. The CDR3 totals 14 residues. Germline CDR1 MNHNS, CDR2 SASEGT. The CDR3, as DNA: TGTGCCAGCAGTGAATATAGGGGTAACTATGGCTACACCTTC. It translates to CASSEYRGNYGYTF.

The rearrangement links TRBV2 to TRBJ2-1; D perhaps matches TRBD2 (6 bases). Germline V lookup: CDR1 SNHLY, CDR2 FYNNEI. The germline V and J ends were trimmed by 8 bases and 5 bases, with 16 bases remaining between them. CDR3 length equals 14 residues. This chain's CDR3 is CASLGGWGDNEQFF. In nucleotides, the CDR3 is TGTGCCAGCCTTGGTGGCTGGGGGGACAATGAGCAGTTCTTC.

The chain recombines TRBV9 with TRBJ2-2; D remains unclear. The length of the CDR3 is 13 residues. Germline V CDR1 and CDR2: SGDLS, YYNGEE. Trimming cost V 3 bases and J 6 bases, with 9 bases left between them. Here the CDR3 reads CASSAPSAGELFF. The CDR3, as DNA: TGTGCCAGCAGCGCCCCCAGCGCCGGGGAGCTGTTTTTT. The full variable domain, with the rest looked up from reference TRBV9 and TRBJ2-2, is DSGVTQTPKHLITATGQRVTLRCSPRSGDLSVYWYQQSLDQGLQFLIQYYNGEERAKGNILERFSAQQFPDLHSELNLSSLELGDSALYFCASSAPSAGELFFGEGSRLTVL.

The chain joins TRBV10-3 to TRBJ2-5; 8 nucleotides agree with TRBD1. Near its end, the DNA agrees better with TRBJ2-7, so the J call may be wrong. The germline CDR1 and CDR2 sequences are ENHRY and SYGVKD. This CDR3 has 13 amino acids. Here the CDR3 DNA reads TGTGCCATCAAAGGACAGGGTAACTACGAGCAGTACTTC. Its protein product is CAIKGQGNYEQYF.

The V call is TRBV27, the J call TRBJ2-1; TRBD2 might be the D (6 bases). The CDR3 runs to 19 residues. Germline CDR1 is MNHEY and CDR2 is SMNVEV (reference sequence). The ends were cut back, 5 bases at V and 0 bases at J, with 23 bases in the middle. This CDR3 is CASSLDVPAGLSSYNEQFF. The CDR3 DNA sequence: TGTGCCAGCAGTCTTGACGTCCCAGCGGGCCTCAGCTCCTACAATGAGCAGTTCTTC.

This clone occurred once. The chain uses TRBV10-3 and TRBJ1-2, with TRBD1 matching 9 bases. This CDR3 region has 14 residues. The ends lost 0 bases at V and 8 bases at J; junction bases unmatched: 4. The germline CDR1 and CDR2 sequences are ENHRY and SYGVKD. The CDR3 reads CAISESGDRDGYTF. As DNA, the CDR3 is TGTGCCATCAGTGAGTCTGGGGACAGGGACGGCTACACCTTC.

The chain is built from TRBV15 and TRBJ1-2, with D maybe TRBD1 (5 bases). The V gene's germline CDR1 is LNHNV and CDR2 YYDKDF (reference sequence). The CDR3 length is 15 residues. V was pared by 0 bases and J by 6 bases, with 14 bases between. CDR3 coding DNA: TGTGCCACCAGCAGAGATCGGGGGAGAAAGCATGGCTACACCTTC. It translates to CATSRDRGRKHGYTF.

The V gene is TRBV6-5, the J gene TRBJ1-2, with 10 nucleotides matching TRBD1. J lost 7 bases, V lost 0 bases, and 5 bases had no gene match. Germline CDR1 MNHEY, CDR2 SVGAGI. The CDR3 consists of 15 residues. The CDR3 region has the DNA TGTGCCAGCAGTTACTCCCCGACAGGGGGCGGTGGCTACACCTTC. As protein: CASSYSPTGGGGYTF.

V gene TRBV7-9 combines with J gene TRBJ2-7; 8 bases agree with TRBD1. The germline V gene encodes CDR1 SEHNR and CDR2 FQNEAQ (reference sequence). The V gene end was trimmed by 5 bases and the J gene end by 7 bases; junction bases not matched to a gene: 10. This CDR3 has 14 amino acids. CDR3 in DNA: TGTGCCAGCAGCCCTAGACAGGGGATCGAAGAGCAGTACTTC. Translation gives CASSPRQGIEEQYF.

V is TRBV7-2 and J is TRBJ2-7; no reliable D call. CDR3 length: 13 amino acids. Trimming left V 5 bases short and J 0 bases short, with 8 bases between. Germline V CDR1 and CDR2: SGHTA, FQGNSA. CDR3 bases: TGTGCCAGCAGCGCACAGAGCTCCTACGAGCAGTACTTC. Protein sequence: CASSAQSSYEQYF.

This sequence joins TRBV2 and TRBJ1-3; no firm D call. Between the trimmed V and J ends, which lost 3 bases and 0 bases, there was a span of 9 bases. This CDR3 is 15 amino acids long. Germline lookup yields CDR1 SNHLY and CDR2 FYNNEI. CDR3 bases: TGTGCCAGCAGTGAGTACTTTCTCTCTGGAAACACCATATATTTT. This sequence encodes CASSEYFLSGNTIYF.

Only a few counts were recorded for this clone. The chain combines TRBV25-1 with TRBJ2-7, with TRBD2 identical over 13 bases. Germline CDR1 reads MGHDK; CDR2 reads SYGVNS. J lost 1 base, V lost 1 base, and 4 bases had no gene match. The CDR3 contains 17 residues. The CDR3 sequence: CASSESGLAGASYEQYF. Here the CDR3 DNA reads TGTGCCAGCAGTGAATCAGGACTAGCGGGAGCATCCTACGAGCAGTACTTC.

This chain links TRBV18 with TRBJ2-5, with 8 bases aligning to TRBD1. V was pared by 3 bases and J by 4 bases, with 10 bases of the junction left unmatched. CDR1 is KGHSH and CDR2 is LQKENI in the germline V gene. The CDR3 is made up of 16 amino acids. The CDR3 coding sequence is TGTGCCAGCTCACCGAATGACGGACAGGGAACAGAGACCCAGTACTTC. Encoded protein: CASSPNDGQGTETQYF.

The chain carries TRBV30 and TRBJ2-3, with TRBD2 matching 12 bases. V was pared by 2 bases and J by 5 bases, with 8 bases of the junction left unmatched. Germline values: CDR1 GTSNPN, CDR2 SVGIG (reference sequence). The CDR3 is 16 residues long. The CDR3 protein is CAWSSTSGGEGDTQYF. For the CDR3, the DNA is TGTGCCTGGAGTTCGACTAGCGGGGGAGAGGGAGATACGCAGTATTTT.

The chain couples TRBV7-3 to TRBJ2-1; 8 bases agree with TRBD2. This CDR3 spans 16 amino acids. Trimming removed 1 base from V and 7 bases from J; junction bases left unmatched: 9. Germline CDR1 reads SGHTA; CDR2 reads FQGTGA. CDR3 in amino acids: CASSLKPLAGWNEQFF. CDR3 coding DNA: TGTGCCAGCAGCTTAAAACCCCTAGCGGGTTGGAATGAGCAGTTCTTC.

On this clone: This specimen includes other DNA sequences encoding the same CDR3. This chain uses TRBV4-1 with TRBJ1-1; D may be TRBD1 (5 bases). The CDR3 is 15 amino acids. V lost 0 bases, J lost 4 bases, and 12 bases lay in between. Germline V gene sequence: CDR1 MGHRA, CDR2 YSYEKL. The chain's CDR3 is CASSQETGRGTEAFF. The DNA of the CDR3 is TGCGCCAGCAGCCAAGAAACAGGTAGGGGCACTGAAGCTTTCTTT.